This paragraph reports one T cell receptor (beta chain). The data are from a study of blood T cell repertoires in COVID-19. The wider study: PBMCs, B-cell-depleted T cells, or T cells provided the cDNA or gDNA that made up the material.

Each participant's cohort was designated according to participant-reported clinical history. Donors in Cohort 3 counted as recovered after two negative PCRs, clearance, or symptom resolution. Original analysis: Amplified reference gene primers provided the basis for estimating nucleated cell counts. Produced via immunoSEQ multiplex PCR; TCRdb's table is partial and in-frame only. The V and J calls and clone size are taken from that table; D and trimming were inferred from the DNA. This table has 140,000 to 150,000 clones, 80% to 90% appearing once. The sequencing sample was made of PBMCs or T cells enriched from blood (not recorded which). The receptor's source is a man aged 60 to 69 who had recovered from COVID-19.

This chain's CDR3 is CASCSPTTLAGEPSGGHEQYF. CDR3 in DNA: TGTGCAAGTTGCTCACCTACCACTCTAGCGGGGGAGCCCTCAGGCGGTCACGAGCAGTACTTC. The rearrangement links TRBV12-2 to TRBJ2-7; TRBD2, the table's D call, lacks a check against the DNA. TRBV12-2 is a pseudogene. This CDR3 has 21 amino acids.